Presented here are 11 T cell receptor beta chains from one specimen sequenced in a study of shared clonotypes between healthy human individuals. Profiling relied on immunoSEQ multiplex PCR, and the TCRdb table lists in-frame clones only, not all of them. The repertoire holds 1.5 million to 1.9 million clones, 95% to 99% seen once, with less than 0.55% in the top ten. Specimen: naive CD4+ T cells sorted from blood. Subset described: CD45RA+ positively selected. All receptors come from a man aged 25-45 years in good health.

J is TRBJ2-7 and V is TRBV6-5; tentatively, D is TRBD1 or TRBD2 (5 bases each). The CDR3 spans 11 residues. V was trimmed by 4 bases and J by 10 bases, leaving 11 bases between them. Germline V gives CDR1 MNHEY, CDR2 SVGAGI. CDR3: CASSSGPLQYF. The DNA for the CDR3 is TGTGCCAGCAGTTCGGGACCACTCCAGTACTTC.

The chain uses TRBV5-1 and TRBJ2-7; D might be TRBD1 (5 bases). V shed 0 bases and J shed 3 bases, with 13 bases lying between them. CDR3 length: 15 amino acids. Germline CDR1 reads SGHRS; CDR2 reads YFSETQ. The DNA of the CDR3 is TGCGCCAGCAGCTTGGGCCCCCAGGGTTACTACGAGCAGTACTTC. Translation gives CASSLGPQGYYEQYF. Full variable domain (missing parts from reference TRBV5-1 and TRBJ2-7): KAGVTQTPRYLIKTRGQQVTLSCSPISGHRSVSWYQQTPGQGLQFLFEYFSETQRNKGNFPGRFSGRQFSNSRSEMNVSTLELGDSALYLCASSLGPQGYYEQYFGPGTRLTVT.

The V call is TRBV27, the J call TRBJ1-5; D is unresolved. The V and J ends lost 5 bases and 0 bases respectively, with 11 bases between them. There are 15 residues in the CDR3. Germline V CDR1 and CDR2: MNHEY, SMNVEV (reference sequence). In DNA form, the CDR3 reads TGTGCCAGCAGTAATAAGGGCCTTAGCAATCAGCCCCAGCATTTT. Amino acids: CASSNKGLSNQPQHF.

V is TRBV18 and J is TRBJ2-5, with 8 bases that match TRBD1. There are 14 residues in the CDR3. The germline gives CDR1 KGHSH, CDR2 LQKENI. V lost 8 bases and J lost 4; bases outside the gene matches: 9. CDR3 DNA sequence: TGTGCCAGCATAGGACAGGGTGGAGGAGAGACCCAGTACTTC. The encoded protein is CASIGQGGGETQYF. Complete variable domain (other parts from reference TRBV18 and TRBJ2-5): NAGVMQNPRHLVRRRGQEARLRCSPMKGHSHVYWYRQLPEEGLKFMVYLQKENIIDESGMPKERFSAEFPKEGPSILRIQQVVRGDSAAYFCASIGQGGGETQYFGPGTRLLVL.

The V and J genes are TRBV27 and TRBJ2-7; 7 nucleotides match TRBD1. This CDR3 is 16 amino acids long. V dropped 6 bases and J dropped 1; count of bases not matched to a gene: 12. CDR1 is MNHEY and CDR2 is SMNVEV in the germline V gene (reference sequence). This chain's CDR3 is CASSQHRGFPSYEQYF. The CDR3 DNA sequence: TGTGCCAGCAGCCAACACAGGGGTTTCCCTTCCTACGAGCAGTACTTC.

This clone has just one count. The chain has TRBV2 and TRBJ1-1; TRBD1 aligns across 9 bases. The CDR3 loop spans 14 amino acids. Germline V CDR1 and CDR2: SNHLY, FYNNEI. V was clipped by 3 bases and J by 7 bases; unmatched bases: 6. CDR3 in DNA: TGTGCCAGCAGTGATAGACAGGGGGTAAATGAAGCTTTCTTT. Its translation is CASSDRQGVNEAFF.

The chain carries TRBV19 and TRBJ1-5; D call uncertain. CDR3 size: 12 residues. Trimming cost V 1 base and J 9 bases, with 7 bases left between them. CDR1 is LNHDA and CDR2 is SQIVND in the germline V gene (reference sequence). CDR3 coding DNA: TGTGCCAGTAGTATAGGTACGGGGCCCCAGCATTTT. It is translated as CASSIGTGPQHF.

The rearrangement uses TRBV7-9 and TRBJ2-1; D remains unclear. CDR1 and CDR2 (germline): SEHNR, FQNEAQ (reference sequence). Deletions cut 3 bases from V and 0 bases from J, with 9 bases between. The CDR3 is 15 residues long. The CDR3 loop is CASSFQASSYNEQFF. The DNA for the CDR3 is TGTGCCAGCAGCTTCCAGGCCAGCTCCTACAATGAGCAGTTCTTC.

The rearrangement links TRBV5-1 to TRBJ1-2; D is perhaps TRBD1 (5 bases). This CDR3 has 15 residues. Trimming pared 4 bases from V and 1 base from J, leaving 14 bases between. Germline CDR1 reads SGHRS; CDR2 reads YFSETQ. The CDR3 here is CASSNQERGNYGYTF. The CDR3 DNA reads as TGCGCCAGCAGCAACCAAGAGAGGGGTAACTATGGCTACACCTTC.

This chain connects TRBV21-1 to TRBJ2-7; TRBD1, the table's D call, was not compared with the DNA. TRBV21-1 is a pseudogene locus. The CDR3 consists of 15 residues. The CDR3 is CASSPPDRGSYEQYF. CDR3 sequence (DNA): TGTGCCAGCAGCCCTCCCGACAGGGGTTCCTACGAGCAGTACTTC.

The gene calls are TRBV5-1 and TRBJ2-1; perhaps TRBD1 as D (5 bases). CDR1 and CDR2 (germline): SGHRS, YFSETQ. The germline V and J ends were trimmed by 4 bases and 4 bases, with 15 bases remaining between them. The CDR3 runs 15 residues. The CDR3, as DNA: TGCGCCAGCAGCACCAGTTTAGGGGTTTACAATGAGCAGTTCTTC. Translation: CASSTSLGVYNEQFF.